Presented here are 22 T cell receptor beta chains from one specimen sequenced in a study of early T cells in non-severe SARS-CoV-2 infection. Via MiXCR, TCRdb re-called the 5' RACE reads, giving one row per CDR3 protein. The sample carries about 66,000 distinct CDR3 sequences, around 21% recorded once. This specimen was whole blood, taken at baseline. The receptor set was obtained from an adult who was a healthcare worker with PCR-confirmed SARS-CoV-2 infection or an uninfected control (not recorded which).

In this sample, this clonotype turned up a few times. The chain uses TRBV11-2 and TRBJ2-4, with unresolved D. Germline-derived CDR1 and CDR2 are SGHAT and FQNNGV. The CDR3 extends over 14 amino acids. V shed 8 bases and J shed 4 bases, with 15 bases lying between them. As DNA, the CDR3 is TGTGCCAGCCGTCGCGACTCAATTAAAAACATTCAGTACTTC. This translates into CASRRDSIKNIQYF.

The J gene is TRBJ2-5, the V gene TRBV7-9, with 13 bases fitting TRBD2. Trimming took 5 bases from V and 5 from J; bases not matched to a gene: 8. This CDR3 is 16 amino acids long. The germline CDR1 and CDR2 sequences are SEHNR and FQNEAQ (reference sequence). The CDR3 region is CASSATLAGGTETQYF. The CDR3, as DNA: TGTGCCAGCAGCGCAACACTAGCGGGGGGGACGGAGACCCAGTACTTC.

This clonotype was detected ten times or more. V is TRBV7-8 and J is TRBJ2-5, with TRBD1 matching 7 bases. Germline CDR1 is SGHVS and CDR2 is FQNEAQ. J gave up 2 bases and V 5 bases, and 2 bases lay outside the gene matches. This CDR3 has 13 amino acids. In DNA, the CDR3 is TGTGCCAGCAGCACGGGACAGCAAGAGACCCAGTACTTC. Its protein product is CASSTGQQETQYF.

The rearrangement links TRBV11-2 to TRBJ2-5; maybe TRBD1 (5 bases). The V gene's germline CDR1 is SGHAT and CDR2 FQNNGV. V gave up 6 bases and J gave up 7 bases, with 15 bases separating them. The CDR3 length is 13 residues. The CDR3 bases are TGTGCCAGCAGTTTTTCAGGGTTGGCGACCCAGTACTTC. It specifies CASSFSGLATQYF. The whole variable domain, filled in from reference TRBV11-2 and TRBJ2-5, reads EAGVAQSPRYKIIEKRQSVAFWCNPISGHATLYWYQQILGQGPKLLIQFQNNGVVDDSQLPKDRFSAERLKGVDSTLKIQPAKLEDSAVYLCASSFSGLATQYFGPGTRLLVL.

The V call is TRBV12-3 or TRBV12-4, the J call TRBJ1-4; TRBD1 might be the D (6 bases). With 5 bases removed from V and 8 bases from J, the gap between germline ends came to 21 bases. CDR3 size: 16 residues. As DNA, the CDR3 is TGTGCCAGCAGTCCCGGAGGGGGGATTCAGAGGGAAAAACTGTTTTTT. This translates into CASSPGGGIQREKLFF.

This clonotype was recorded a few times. The CDR3 DNA is TGTGCCAGCTCACCCGCAATGAACACTGAAGCTTTCTTT. Its protein product is CASSPAMNTEAFF. The J gene is TRBJ1-1, the V gene TRBV18; D is undetermined. Trimming cost V 3 bases and J 0 bases, with 5 bases left between them. Germline V lookup: CDR1 KGHSH, CDR2 LQKENI. The CDR3 totals 13 residues.

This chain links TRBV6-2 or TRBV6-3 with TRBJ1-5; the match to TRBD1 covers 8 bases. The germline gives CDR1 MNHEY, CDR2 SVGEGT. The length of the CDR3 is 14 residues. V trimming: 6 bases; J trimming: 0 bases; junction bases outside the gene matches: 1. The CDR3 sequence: CASRDRVSNQPQHF. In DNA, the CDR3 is TGTGCCAGCAGGGACAGGGTTAGCAATCAGCCCCAGCATTTT.

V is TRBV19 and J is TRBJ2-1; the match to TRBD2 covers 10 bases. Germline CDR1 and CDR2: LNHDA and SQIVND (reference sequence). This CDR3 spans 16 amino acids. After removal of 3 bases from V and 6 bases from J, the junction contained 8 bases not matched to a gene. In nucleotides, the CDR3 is TGTGCCAGTAGTATTCCCAGCGGGGGGGCAGTCAATGAGCAGTTCTTC. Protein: CASSIPSGGAVNEQFF.

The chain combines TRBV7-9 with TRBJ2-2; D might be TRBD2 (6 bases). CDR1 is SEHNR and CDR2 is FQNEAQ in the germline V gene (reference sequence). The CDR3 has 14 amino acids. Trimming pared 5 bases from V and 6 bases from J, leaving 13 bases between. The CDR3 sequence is CASSGGTAPGELFF. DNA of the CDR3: TGTGCCAGCAGCGGAGGGACCGCCCCCGGGGAGCTGTTTTTT.

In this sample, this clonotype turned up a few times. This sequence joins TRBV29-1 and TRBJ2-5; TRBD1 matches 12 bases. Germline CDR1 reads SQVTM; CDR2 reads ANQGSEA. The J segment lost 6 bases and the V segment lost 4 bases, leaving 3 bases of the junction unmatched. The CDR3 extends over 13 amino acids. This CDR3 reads CSVGDRGLKTQYF. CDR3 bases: TGCAGCGTTGGGGACAGGGGGCTGAAGACCCAGTACTTC.

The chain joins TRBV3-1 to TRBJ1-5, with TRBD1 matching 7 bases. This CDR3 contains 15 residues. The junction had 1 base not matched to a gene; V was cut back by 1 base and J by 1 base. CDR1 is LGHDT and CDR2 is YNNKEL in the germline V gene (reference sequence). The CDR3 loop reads CASSQGQGSNQPQHF. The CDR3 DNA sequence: TGTGCCAGCAGCCAAGGACAGGGCAGCAATCAGCCCCAGCATTTT.

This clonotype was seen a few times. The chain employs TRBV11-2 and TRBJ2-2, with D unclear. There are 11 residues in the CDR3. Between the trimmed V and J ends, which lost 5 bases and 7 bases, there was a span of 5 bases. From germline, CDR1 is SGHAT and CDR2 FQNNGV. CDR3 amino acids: CASSAFGELFF. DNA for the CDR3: TGTGCCAGCAGCGCGTTCGGGGAGCTGTTTTTT.

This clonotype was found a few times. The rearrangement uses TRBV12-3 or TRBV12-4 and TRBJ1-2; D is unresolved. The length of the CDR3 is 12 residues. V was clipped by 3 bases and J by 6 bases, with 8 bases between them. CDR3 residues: CASSFLFNGYTF. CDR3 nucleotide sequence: TGTGCCAGCAGTTTTTTGTTTAATGGCTACACCTTC.

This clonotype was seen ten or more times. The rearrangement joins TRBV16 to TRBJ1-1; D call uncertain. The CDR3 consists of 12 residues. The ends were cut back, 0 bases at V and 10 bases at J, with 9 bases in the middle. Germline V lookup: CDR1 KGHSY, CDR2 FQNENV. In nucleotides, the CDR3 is TGTGCCAGCAGCCAATCGCGGGAGGGAGCTTTCTTT. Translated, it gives CASSQSREGAFF.

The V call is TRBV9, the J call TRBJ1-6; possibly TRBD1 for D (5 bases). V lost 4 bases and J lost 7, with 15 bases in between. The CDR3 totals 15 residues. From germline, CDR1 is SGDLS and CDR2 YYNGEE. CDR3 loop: CASSYSPRVNSPLHF. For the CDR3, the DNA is TGTGCCAGCAGCTACTCTCCCAGGGTGAATTCACCCCTCCACTTT. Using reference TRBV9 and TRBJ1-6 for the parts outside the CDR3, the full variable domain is DSGVTQTPKHLITATGQRVTLRCSPRSGDLSVYWYQQSLDQGLQFLIQYYNGEERAKGNILERFSAQQFPDLHSELNLSSLELGDSALYFCASSYSPRVNSPLHFGNGTRLTVT.

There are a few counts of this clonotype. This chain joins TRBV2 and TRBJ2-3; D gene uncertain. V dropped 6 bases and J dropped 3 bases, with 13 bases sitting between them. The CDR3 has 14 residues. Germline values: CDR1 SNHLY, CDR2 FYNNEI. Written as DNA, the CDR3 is TGTGCCAGCAGCTCGGTGCTTACTACAGATACGCAGTATTTT. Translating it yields CASSSVLTTDTQYF.

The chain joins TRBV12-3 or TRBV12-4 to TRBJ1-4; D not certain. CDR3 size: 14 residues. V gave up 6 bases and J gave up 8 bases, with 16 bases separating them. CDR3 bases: TGTGCCAGCAGCCCCGACGACTTACGGGAAAAACTGTTTTTT. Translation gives CASSPDDLREKLFF.

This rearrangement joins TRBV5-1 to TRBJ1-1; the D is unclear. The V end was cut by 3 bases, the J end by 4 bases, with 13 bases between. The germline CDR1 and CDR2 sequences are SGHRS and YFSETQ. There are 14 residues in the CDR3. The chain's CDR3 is CASSSRPLRTEAFF. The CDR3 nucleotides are TGCGCCAGCAGCTCCCGCCCCCTCCGCACTGAAGCTTTCTTT.

CDR3 sequence: CASSPGTSPPSDTQYF. The CDR3 nucleotides read TGTGCCAGCAGTCCGGGGACTAGTCCGCCCTCAGATACGCAGTATTTT. This chain connects TRBV7-9 to TRBJ2-3; 8 nucleotides align to TRBD2. The CDR3 has 16 amino acids. J gave up 4 bases and V 6 bases, and 12 bases lay outside the gene matches. Germline assignment: CDR1 SEHNR and CDR2 FQNEAQ (reference sequence).

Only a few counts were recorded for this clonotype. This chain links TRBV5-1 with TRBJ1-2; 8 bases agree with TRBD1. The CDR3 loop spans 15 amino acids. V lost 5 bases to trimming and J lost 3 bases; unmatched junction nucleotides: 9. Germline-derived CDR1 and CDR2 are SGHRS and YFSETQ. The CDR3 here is CASSQRDRGDYGYTF. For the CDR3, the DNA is TGCGCCAGCAGTCAACGTGACAGGGGTGACTATGGCTACACCTTC.

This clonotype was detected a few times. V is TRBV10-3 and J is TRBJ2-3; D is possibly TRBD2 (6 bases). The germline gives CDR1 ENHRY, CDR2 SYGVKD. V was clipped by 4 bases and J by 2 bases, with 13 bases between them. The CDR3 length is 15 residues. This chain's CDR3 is CAISGVEGLTDTQYF. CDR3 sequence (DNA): TGTGCCATCAGTGGGGTGGAGGGACTCACAGATACGCAGTATTTT.

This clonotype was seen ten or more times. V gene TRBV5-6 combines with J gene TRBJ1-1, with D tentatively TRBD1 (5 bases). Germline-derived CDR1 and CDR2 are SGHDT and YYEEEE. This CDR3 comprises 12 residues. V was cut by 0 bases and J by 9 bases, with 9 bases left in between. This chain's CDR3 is CASSLAEGQAFF. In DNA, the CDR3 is TGTGCCAGCAGCTTGGCCGAGGGGCAAGCTTTCTTT.